The clone carrying this T cell receptor beta chain came up many times. Its specificity is not known. These data belong to a study of blood T cells in healthy people across ages. Then a second PCR, running roughly 6 to 12 cycles, was carried out with a sample-barcoded 5' primer and a J-beta primer mix. MiXCR, run by TCRdb on the 5' RACE reads, gives a single entry per CDR3 protein. The repertoire holds a few hundred thousand distinct CDR3 sequences, with roughly 28% as singletons. Germline lookup yields CDR1 MNHEY and CDR2 SVGEGT. This CDR3 spans 15 amino acids. V lost 5 bases and J lost 6; bases outside the gene matches: 12. Overall study findings and caveats: Age advanced and TCR beta diversity per million T cells fell, roughly linearly. Long-lived donors had more naive CD4+ cells and higher diversity than aged donors.

The clonotype originates from a woman between 65 and 79 years old in good health. Sequenced material: blood. The chain has TRBV6-2 or TRBV6-3 and TRBJ1-1; 7 nucleotides align to TRBD1. The CDR3 nucleotides are TGTGCCAGCAGTCGACAGGGACGGGTCGGCCCTGAAGCTTTCTTT. This sequence encodes CASSRQGRVGPEAFF.